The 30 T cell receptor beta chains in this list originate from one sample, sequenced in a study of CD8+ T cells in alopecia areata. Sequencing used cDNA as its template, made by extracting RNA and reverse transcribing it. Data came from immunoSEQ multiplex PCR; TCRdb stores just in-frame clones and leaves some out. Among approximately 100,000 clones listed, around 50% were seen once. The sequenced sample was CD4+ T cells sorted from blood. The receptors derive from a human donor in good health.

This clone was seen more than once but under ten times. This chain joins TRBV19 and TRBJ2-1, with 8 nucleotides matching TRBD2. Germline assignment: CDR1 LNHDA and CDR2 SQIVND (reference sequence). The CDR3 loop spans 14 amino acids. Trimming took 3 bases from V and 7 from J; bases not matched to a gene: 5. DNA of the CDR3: TGTGCCAGTAGTATTGGACTAGCCGTAAATGAGCAGTTCTTC. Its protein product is CASSIGLAVNEQFF. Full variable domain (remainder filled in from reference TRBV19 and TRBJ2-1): DGGITQSPKYLFRKEGQNVTLSCEQNLNHDAMYWYRQDPGQGLRLIYYSQIVNDFQKGDIAEGYSVSREKKESFPLTVTSAQKNPTAFYLCASSIGLAVNEQFFGPGTRLTVL.

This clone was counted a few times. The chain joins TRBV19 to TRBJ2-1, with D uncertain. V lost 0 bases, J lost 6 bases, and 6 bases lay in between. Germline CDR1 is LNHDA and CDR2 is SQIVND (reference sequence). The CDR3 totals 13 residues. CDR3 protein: CASSIEYVNEQFF. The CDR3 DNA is TGTGCCAGTAGTATAGAATACGTCAATGAGCAGTTCTTC.

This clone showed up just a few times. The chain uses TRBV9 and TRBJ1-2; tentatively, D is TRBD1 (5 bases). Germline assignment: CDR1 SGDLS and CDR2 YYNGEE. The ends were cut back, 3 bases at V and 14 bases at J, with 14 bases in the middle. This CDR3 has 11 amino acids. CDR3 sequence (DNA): TGTGCCAGCAGCGCCCGAAAAGGGACGACCTTC. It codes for CASSARKGTTF.

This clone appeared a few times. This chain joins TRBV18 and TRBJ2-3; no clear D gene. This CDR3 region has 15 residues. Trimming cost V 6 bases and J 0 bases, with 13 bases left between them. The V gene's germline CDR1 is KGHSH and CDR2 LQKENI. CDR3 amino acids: CASSPSYLSTDTQYF. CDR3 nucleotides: TGTGCCAGCTCCCCGAGCTACCTGAGCACAGATACGCAGTATTTT.

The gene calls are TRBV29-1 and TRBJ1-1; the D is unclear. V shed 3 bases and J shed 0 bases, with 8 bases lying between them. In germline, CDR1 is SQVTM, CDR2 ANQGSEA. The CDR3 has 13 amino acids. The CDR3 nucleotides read TGCAGCGTTGAGAGGATTTTGAACACTGAAGCTTTCTTT. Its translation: CSVERILNTEAFF.

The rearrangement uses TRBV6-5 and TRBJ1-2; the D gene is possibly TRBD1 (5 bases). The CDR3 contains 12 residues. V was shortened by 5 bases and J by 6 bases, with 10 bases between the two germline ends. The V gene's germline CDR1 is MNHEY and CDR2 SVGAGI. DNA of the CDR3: TGTGCCAGCAGTGGGATGGGGGATGGCTACACCTTC. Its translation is CASSGMGDGYTF.

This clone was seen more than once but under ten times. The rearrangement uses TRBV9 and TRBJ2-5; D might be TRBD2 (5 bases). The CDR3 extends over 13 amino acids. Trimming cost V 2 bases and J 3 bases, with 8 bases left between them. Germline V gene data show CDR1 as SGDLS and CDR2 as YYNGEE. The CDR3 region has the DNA TGTGCCAGCAGCGTCTCCGGGGAAGAGACCCAGTACTTC. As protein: CASSVSGEETQYF.

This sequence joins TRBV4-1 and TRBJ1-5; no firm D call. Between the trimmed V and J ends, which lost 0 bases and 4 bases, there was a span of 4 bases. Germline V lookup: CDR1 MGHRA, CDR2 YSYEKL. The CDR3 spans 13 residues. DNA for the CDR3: TGCGCCAGCAGCCAAGACAGGAATCAGCCCCAGCATTTT. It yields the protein CASSQDRNQPQHF.

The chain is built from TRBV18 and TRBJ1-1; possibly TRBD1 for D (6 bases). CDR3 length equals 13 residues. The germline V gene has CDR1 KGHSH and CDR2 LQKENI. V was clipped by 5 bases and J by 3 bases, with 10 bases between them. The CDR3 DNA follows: TGTGCCAGCTCATACGGACAGTACACTGAAGCTTTCTTT. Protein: CASSYGQYTEAFF.

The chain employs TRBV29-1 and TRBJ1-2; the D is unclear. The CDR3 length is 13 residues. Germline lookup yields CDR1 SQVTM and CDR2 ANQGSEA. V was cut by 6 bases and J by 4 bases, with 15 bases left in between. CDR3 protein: CSVDVGTSYGYTF. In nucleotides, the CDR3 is TGCAGCGTGGACGTGGGCACCTCCTATGGCTACACCTTC.

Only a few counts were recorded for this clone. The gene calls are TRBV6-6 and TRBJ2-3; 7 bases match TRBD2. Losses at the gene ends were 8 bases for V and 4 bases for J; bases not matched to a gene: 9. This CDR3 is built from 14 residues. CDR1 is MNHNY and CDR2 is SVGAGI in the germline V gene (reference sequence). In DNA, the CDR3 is TGTGCCAGCCAGGCTAGCGGTATATCAGATACGCAGTATTTT. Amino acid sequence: CASQASGISDTQYF.

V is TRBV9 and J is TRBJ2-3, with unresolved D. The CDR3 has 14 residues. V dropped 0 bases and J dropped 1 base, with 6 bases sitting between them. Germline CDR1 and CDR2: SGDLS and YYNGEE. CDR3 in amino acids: CASSVDPRTDTQYF. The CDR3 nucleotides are TGTGCCAGCAGCGTAGATCCCCGCACAGATACGCAGTATTTT.

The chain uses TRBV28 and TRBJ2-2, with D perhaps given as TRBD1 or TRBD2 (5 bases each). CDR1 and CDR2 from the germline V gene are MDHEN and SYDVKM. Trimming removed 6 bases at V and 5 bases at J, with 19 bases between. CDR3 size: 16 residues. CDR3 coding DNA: TGTGCCAGCAGAGGCCGGGACGTCTTAGGGACCGGGGAGCTGTTTTTT. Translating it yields CASRGRDVLGTGELFF.

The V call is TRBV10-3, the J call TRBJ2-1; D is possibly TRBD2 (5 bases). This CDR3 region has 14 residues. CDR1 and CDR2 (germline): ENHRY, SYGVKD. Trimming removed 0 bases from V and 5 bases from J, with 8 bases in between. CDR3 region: CAISESTTNNEQFF. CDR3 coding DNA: TGTGCCATCAGTGAGTCGACTACTAACAATGAGCAGTTCTTC.

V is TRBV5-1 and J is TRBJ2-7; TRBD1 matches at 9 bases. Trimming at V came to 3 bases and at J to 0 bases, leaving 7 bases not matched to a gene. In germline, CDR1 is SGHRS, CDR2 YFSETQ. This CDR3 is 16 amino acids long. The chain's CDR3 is CASSSGTGRGSYEQYF. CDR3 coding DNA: TGCGCCAGCAGCTCCGGGACAGGGAGAGGCTCCTACGAGCAGTACTTC. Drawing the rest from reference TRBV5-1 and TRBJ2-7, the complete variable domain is KAGVTQTPRYLIKTRGQQVTLSCSPISGHRSVSWYQQTPGQGLQFLFEYFSETQRNKGNFPGRFSGRQFSNSRSEMNVSTLELGDSALYLCASSSGTGRGSYEQYFGPGTRLTVT.

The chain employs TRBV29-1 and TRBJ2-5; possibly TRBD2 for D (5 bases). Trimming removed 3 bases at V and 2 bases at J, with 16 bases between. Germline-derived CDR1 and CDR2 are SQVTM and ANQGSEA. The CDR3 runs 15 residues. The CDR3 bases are TGCAGCGTTGAGCCATCAATTTCGGGGCAAGAGACCCAGTACTTC. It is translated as CSVEPSISGQETQYF.

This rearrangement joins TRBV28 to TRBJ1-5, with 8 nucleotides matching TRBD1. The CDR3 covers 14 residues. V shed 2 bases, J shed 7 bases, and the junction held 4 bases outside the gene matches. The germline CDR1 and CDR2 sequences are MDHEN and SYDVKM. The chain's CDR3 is CASSLGQGRQPQHF. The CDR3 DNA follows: TGTGCCAGCAGTTTAGGACAGGGTCGACAGCCCCAGCATTTT.

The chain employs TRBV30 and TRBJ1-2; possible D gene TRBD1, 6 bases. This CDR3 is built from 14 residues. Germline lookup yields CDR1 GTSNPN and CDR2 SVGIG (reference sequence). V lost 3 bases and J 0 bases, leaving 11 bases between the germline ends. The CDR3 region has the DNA TGTGCCTGGAGGCCGACAGGACCTAACTATGGCTACACCTTC. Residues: CAWRPTGPNYGYTF.

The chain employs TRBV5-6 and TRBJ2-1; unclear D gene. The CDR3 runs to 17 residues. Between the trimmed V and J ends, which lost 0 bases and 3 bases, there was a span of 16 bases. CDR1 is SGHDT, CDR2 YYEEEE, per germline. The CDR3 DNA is TGTGCCAGCAGCTTGGTAGCTAGGCTCAACCGCTACAATGAGCAGTTCTTC. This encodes CASSLVARLNRYNEQFF.

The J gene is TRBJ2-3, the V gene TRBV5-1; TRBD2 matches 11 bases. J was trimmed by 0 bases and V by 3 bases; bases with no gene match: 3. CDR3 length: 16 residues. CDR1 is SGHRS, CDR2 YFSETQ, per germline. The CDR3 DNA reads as TGCGCCAGCAGCTCCCTAGCGGGGGGCAGCACAGATACGCAGTATTTT. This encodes CASSSLAGGSTDTQYF.

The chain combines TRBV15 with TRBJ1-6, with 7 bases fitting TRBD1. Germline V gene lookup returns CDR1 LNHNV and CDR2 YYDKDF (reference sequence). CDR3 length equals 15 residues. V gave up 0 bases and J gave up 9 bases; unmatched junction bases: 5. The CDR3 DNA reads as TGTGCCACCAGCAGAGATTACAGGGGTGGTTCACCCCTCCACTTT. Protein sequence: CATSRDYRGGSPLHF.

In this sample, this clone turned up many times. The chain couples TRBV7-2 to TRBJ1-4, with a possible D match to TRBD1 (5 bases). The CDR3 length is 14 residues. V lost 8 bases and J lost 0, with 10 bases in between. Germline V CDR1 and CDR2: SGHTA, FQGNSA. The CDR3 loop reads CASALGATNEKLFF. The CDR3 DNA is TGTGCCAGCGCGTTAGGGGCAACTAATGAAAAACTGTTTTTT.

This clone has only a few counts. CDR3 coding DNA: TGCAGCGGCAGGGGGCTCTACACTGAAGCTTTCTTT. Translating gives CSGRGLYTEAFF. The chain combines TRBV29-1 with TRBJ1-1; 8 bases are a match to TRBD1. Per the germline V gene, CDR1 is SQVTM and CDR2 is ANQGSEA. V shed 7 bases and J 3 bases; nucleotides not matched to a gene: 4. This CDR3 contains 12 residues.

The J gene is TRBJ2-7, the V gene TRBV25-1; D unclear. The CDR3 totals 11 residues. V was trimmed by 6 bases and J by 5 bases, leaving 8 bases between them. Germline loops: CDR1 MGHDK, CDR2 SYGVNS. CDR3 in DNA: TGTGCCAGCAGGCGTATACACGAGCAGTACTTC. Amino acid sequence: CASRRIHEQYF.

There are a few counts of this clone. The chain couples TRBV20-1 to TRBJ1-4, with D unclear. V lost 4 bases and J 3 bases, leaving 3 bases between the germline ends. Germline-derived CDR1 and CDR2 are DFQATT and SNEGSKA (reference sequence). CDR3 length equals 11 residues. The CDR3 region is CSANSNEKLFF. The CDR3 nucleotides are TGCAGTGCTAATTCTAATGAAAAACTGTTTTTT.

The CDR3 nucleotides are TGTGCCAGCAGTTTAAGATGGAACACTGAAGCTTTCTTT. Protein product: CASSLRWNTEAFF. The chain uses TRBV6-5 and TRBJ1-1, with D unclear. Looked up from germline, CDR1 is MNHEY and CDR2 is SVGAGI. V gave up 4 bases and J gave up 1 base, with 7 bases separating them. The CDR3 has 13 amino acids.

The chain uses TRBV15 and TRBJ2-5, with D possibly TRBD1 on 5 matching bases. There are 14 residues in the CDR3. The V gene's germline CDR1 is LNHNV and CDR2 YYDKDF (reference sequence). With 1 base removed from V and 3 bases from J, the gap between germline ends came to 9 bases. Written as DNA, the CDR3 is TGTGCCACCAGCAGAGGTGACAGCAAAGAGACCCAGTACTTC. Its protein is CATSRGDSKETQYF.

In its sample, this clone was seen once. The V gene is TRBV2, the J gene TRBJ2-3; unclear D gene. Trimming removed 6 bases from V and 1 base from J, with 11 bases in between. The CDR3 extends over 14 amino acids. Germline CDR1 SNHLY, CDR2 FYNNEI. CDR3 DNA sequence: TGTGCCAGCAGGACCCACCAGGGCACAGATACGCAGTATTTT. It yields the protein CASRTHQGTDTQYF.

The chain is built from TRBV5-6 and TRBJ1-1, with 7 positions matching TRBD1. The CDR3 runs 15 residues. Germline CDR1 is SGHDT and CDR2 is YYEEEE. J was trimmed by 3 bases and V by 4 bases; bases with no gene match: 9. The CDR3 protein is CASSAGQLLDTEAFF. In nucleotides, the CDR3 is TGTGCCAGCAGCGCGGGACAGCTTCTGGACACTGAAGCTTTCTTT.

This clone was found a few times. CDR3 sequence reads: CATSRNTGGPGPTQYF. The DNA for the CDR3 is TGTGCCACCAGCAGAAACACGGGGGGCCCCGGCCCGACCCAGTACTTC. V and J are TRBV15 and TRBJ2-5; weak D call: TRBD2 (7 bases). Trimming left V 2 bases short and J 7 bases short, with 20 bases between. Germline-derived CDR1 and CDR2 are LNHNV and YYDKDF (reference sequence). CDR3 length: 16 amino acids.